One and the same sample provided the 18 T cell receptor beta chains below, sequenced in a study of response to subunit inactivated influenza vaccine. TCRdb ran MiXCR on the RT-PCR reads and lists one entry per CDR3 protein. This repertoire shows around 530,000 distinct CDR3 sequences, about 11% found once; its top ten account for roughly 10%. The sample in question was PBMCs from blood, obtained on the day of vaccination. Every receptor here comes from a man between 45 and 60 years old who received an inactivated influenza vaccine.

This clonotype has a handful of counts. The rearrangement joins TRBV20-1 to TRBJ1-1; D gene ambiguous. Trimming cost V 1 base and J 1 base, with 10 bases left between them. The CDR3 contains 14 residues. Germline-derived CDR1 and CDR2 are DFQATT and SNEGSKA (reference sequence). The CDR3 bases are TGCAGTGCTAGAGGCCCGTGGGGGAACACTGAAGCTTTCTTT. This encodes CSARGPWGNTEAFF.

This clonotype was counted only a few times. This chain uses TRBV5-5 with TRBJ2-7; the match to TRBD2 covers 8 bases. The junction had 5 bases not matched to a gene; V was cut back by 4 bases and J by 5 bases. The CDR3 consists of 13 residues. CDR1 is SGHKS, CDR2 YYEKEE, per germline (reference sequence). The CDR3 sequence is CASSPRAGDEQYF. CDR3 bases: TGTGCCAGCAGCCCTAGAGCGGGGGACGAGCAGTACTTC.

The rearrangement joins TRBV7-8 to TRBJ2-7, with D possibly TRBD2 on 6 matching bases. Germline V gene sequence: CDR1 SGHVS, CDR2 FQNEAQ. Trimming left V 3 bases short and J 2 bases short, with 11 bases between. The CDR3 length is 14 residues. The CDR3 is CASSLRSGAYEQYF. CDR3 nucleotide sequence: TGTGCCAGCAGCTTGAGGTCGGGAGCCTACGAGCAGTACTTC.

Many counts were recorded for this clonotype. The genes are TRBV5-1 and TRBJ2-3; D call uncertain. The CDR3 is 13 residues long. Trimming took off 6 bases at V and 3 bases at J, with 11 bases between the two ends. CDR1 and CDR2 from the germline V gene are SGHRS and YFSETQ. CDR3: CASKMMVTDTQYF. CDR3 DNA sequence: TGCGCCAGCAAGATGATGGTTACAGATACGCAGTATTTT.

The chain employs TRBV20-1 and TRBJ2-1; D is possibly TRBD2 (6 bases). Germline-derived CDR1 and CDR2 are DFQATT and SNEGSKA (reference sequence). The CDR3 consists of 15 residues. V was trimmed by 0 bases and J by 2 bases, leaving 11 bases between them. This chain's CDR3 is CSARDPAGPYNEQFF. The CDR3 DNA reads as TGCAGTGCTAGAGATCCAGCGGGCCCCTACAATGAGCAGTTCTTC.

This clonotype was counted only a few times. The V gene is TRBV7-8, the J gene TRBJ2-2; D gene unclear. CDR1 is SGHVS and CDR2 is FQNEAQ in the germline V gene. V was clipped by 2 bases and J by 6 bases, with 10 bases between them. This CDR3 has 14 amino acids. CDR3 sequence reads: CASSLLVRSGELFF. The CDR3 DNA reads TGTGCCAGCAGCTTACTAGTTAGGTCCGGGGAGCTGTTTTTT.

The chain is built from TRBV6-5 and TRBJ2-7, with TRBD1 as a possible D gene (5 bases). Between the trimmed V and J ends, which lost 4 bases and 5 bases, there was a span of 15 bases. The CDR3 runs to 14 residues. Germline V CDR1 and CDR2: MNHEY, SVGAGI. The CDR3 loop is CASSSQGAKDEQYF. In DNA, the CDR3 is TGTGCCAGCAGTTCCCAAGGGGCCAAGGACGAGCAGTACTTC.

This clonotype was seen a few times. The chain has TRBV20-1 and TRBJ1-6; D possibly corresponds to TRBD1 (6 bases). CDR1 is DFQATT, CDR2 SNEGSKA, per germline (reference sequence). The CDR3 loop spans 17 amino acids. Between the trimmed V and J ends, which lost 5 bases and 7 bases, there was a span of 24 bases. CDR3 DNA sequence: TGCAGTGCTGTAGGGTGGGCTCCGGGACATTTAAATTCACCCCTCCACTTT. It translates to CSAVGWAPGHLNSPLHF.

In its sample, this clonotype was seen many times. The DNA of the CDR3 is TGTGCCAGCAGTTACCAGCAGGGAGGTGGTTCTGAAGCTTTCTTT. Translated: CASSYQQGGGSEAFF. V and J are TRBV6-2 or TRBV6-3 and TRBJ1-1; tentatively, D is TRBD1 (5 bases). CDR1 MNHEY and CDR2 SVGEGT come from the germline V gene. V lost 2 bases to trimming and J lost 6 bases, with 16 bases between them. CDR3 length: 15 residues.

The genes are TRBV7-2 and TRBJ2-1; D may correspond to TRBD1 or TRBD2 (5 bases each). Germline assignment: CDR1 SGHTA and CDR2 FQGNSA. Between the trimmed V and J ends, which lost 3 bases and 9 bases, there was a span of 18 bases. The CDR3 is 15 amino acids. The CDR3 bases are TGTGCCAGCAGCTTCTACCGACGGGACCCGGGTGAGCAGTTCTTC. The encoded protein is CASSFYRRDPGEQFF.

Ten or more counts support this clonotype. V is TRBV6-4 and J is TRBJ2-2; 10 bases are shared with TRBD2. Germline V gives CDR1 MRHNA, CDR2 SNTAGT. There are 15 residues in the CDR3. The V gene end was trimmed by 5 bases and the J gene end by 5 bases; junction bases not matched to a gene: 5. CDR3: CASSPSGGHTGELFF. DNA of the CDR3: TGTGCCAGCAGTCCTAGCGGGGGCCATACCGGGGAGCTGTTTTTT.

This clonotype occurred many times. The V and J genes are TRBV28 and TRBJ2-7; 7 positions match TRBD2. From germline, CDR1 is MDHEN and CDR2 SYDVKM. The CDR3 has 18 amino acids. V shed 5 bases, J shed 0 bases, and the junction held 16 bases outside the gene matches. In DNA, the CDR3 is TGTGCCAGCAGTCCGACGCGGAGTTGGGCGGGAGTCTCCTACGAGCAGTACTTC. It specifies CASSPTRSWAGVSYEQYF.

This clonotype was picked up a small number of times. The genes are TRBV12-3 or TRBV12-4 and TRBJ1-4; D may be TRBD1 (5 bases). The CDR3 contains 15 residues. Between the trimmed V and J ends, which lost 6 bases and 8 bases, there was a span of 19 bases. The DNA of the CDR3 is TGTGCCAGCAGGTCAACCGGGACTCAACACGAAAAACTGTTTTTT. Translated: CASRSTGTQHEKLFF.

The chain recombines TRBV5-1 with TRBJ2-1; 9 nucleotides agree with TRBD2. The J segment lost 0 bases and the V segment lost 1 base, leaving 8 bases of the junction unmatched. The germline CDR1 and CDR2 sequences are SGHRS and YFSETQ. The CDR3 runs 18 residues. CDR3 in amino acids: CASSLKASGKPSYNEQFF. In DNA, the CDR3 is TGCGCCAGCAGCTTGAAAGCTAGCGGGAAGCCCTCCTACAATGAGCAGTTCTTC.

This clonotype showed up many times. The CDR3 protein is CATSDLYLGLAGAHEQYF. Written as DNA, the CDR3 is TGTGCCACCAGTGATTTGTATCTGGGACTAGCGGGAGCCCACGAGCAGTACTTC. The chain uses TRBV24-1 and TRBJ2-7; TRBD2 aligns across 14 bases. Trimming removed 0 bases from V and 5 bases from J; junction bases left unmatched: 8. The CDR3 spans 18 residues. Germline lookup yields CDR1 KGHDR and CDR2 SFDVKD.

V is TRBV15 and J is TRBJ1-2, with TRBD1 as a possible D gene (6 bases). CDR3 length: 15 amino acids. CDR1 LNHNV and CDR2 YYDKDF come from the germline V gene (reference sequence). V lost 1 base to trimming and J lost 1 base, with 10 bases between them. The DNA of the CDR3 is TGTGCCACCAGCAGAGCCCCACAGGGTAACTATGGCTACACCTTC. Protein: CATSRAPQGNYGYTF.

The CDR3 nucleotides read TGCGCCAGCAGCTTGGGGGGGACTAGCGGGAGAGCCTCCTACAATGAGCAGTTCTTC. Its protein product is CASSLGGTSGRASYNEQFF. This sequence joins TRBV5-1 and TRBJ2-1; 14 bases match TRBD2. Germline V gene sequence: CDR1 SGHRS, CDR2 YFSETQ. The CDR3 extends over 19 amino acids. Trimming took 0 bases from V and 0 from J; bases not matched to a gene: 5.

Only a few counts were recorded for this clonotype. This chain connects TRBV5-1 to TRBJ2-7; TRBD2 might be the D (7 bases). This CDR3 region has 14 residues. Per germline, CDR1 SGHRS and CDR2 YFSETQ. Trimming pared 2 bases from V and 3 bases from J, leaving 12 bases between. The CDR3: CASSFEGGHYEQYF. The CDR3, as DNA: TGCGCCAGCAGCTTCGAGGGGGGGCACTACGAGCAGTACTTC.